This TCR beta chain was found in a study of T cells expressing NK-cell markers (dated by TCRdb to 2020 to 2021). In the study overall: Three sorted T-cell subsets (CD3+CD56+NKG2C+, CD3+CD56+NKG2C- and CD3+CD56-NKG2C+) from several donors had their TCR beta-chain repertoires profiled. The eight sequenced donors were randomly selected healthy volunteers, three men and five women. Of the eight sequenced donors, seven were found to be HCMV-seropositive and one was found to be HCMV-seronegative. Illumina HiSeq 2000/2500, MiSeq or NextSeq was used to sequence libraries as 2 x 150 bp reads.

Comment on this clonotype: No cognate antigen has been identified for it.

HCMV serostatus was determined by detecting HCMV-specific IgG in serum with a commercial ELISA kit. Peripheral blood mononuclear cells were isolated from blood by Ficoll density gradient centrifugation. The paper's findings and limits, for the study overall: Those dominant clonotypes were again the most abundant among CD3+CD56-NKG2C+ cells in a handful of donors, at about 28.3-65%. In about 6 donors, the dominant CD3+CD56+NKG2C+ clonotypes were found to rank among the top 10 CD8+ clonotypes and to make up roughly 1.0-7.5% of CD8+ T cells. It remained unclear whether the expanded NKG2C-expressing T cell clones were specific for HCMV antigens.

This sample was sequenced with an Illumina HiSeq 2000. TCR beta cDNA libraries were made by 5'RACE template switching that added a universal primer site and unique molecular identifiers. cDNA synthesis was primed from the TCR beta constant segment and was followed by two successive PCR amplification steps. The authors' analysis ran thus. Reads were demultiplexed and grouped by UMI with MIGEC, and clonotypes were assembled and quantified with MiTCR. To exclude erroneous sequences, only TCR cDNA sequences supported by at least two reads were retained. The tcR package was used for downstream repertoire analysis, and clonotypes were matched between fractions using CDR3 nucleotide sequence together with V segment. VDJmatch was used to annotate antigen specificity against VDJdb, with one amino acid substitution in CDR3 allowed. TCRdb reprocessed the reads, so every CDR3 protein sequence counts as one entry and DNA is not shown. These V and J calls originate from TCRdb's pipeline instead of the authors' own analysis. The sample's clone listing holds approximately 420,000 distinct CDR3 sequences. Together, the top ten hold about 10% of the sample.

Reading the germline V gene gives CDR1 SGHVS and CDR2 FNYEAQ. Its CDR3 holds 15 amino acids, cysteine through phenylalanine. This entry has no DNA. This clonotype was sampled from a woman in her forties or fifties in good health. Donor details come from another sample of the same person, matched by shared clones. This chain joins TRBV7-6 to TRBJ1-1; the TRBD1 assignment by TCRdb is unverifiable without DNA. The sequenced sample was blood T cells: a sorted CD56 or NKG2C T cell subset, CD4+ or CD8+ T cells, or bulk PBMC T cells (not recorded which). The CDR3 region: CASSLGQGGFFKAFF.